This TCR beta chain was sequenced in a study of shared clonotypes between healthy human individuals. Libraries were prepared by immunoSEQ multiplex PCR; TCRdb keeps only in-frame clonotypes and omits some of them. This table holds about 96,000 clones, around half found once. V shed 6 bases and J 1 base; nucleotides not matched to a gene: 3. The CDR3 spans 14 residues. The germline V gene encodes CDR1 MDHEN and CDR2 SYDVKM. This clone was recorded once. The specimen sequenced was PBMCs. The source of this sequence is a woman aged 40 to 50 in good health. Some clones in this sample may be carry-over from other donors' samples. The V gene is TRBV28, the J gene TRBJ2-7; 10 nucleotides agree with TRBD2. CDR3 residues: CASSPLAGSYEQYF. The CDR3, as DNA: TGTGCCAGCAGCCCACTAGCGGGATCCTACGAGCAGTACTTC.